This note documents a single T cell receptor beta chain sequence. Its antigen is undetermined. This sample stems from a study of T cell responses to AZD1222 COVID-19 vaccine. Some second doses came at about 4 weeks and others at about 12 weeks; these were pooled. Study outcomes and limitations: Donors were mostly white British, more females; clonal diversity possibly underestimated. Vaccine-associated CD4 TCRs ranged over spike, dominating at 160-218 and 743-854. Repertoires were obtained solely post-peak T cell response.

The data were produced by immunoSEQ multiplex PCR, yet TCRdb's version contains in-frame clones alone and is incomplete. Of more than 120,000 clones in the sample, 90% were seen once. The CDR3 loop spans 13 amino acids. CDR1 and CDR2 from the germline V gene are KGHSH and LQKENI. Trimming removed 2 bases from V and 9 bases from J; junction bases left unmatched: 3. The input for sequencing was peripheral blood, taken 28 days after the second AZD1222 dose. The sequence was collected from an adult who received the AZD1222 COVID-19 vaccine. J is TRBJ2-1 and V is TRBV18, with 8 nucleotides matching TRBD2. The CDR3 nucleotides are TGTGCCAGCTCACCAAAAAGCGGGAGTGAGCAGTTCTTC. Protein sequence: CASSPKSGSEQFF.